This entry is about one T cell receptor (beta chain). Its antigen is not known. The CDR3 extends over 16 amino acids. The V end was cut by 4 bases, the J end by 7 bases, with 24 bases between. Germline V gives CDR1 SGDLS, CDR2 YYNGEE. This entry is derived from a study of EBV T-cell therapy then PD-1 blockade in nasopharyngeal carcinoma. The time point is: 266 days after commencement of treatment, after nivolumab therapy. Noted treatment: AdE1-LMPpoly-expanded autologous EBV-specific T-cell therapy followed by anti-PD-1 nivolumab. Only in-frame clones appear in the TCRdb table, and some are missing; sequencing was by immunoSEQ multiplex PCR. The data contain about 20,000 clones, about 88% of them singletons.

The V and J genes are TRBV9 and TRBJ2-7, with D possibly TRBD1 on 5 matching bases. This TCR derives from a man in his forties with nasopharyngeal carcinoma. This sample comprised CD8+ T cells from blood, obtained at roughly day 290 from a patient whose treatment included autologous EBV-specific T cells and nivolumab. CDR3 protein: CASSPGPRDFLREQYF. In nucleotides, the CDR3 is TGTGCCAGCAGCCCAGGGCCCAGAGATTTCTTACGTGAGCAGTACTTC.